This T cell receptor (beta chain) was obtained from a study of monozygotic twins with inflammatory bowel disease. Remarks on this clonotype: Antigen: not known.

TCRdb reprocessed the 5' RACE reads; each CDR3 protein has one entry and no DNA is given. The sample has 190,000 or so distinct CDR3 sequences, and its top ten clones hold less than 2%. Overall study findings and caveats: Fewer shared clonotypes with others were found in IBD patients than in healthy twins, especially with disease activity.

The receptor was derived from a human donor with ulcerative colitis or Crohn's disease, or a healthy co-twin of an affected twin (not recorded which). Sequences were obtained from blood.

CDR3: CASSLGKGQETQYF. The chain employs TRBV5-1 and TRBJ2-5. CDR1 is SGHRS and CDR2 is YFSETQ in the germline V gene. The CDR3 has 14 amino acids. The entire variable domain, with the rest obtained from reference TRBV5-1 and TRBJ2-5, is as follows: KAGVTQTPRYLIKTRGQQVTLSCSPISGHRSVSWYQQTPGQGLQFLFEYFSETQRNKGNFPGRFSGRQFSNSRSEMNVSTLELGDSALYLCASSLGKGQETQYFGPGTRLLVL.